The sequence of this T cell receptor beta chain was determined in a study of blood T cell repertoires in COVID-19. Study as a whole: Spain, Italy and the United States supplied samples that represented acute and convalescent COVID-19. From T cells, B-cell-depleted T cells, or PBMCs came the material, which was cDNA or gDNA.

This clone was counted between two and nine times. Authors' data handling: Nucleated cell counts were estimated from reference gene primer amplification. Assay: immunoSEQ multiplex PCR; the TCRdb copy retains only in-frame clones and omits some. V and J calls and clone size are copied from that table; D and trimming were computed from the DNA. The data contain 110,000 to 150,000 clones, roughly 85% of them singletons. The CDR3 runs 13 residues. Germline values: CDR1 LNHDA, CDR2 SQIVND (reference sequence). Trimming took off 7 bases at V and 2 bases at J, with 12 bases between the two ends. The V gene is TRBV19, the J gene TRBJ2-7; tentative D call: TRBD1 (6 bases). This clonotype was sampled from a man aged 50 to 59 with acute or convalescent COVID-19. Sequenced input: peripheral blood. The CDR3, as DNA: TGTGCCAGTACCACAGCAGGGGCCTACGAGCAGTACTTC. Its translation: CASTTAGAYEQYF.